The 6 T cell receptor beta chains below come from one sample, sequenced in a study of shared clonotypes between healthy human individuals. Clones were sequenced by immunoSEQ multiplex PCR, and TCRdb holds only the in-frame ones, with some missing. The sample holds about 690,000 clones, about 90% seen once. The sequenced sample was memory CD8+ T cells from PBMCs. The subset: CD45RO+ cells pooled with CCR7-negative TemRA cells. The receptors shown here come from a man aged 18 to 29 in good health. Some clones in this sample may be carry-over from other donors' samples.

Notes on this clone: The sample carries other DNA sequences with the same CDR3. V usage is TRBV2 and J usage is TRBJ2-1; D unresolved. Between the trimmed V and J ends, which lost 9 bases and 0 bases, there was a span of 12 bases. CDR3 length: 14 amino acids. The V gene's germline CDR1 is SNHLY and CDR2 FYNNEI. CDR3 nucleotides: TGTGCCAGTCGTGGGCGGAGCTCCTACAATGAGCAGTTCTTC. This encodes CASRGRSSYNEQFF.

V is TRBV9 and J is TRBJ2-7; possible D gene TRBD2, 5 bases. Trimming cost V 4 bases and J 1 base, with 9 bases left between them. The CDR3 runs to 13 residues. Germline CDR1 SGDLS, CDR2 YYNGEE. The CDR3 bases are TGTGCCAGCAGCCCCGGACTTTCCTACGAGCAGTACTTC. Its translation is CASSPGLSYEQYF.

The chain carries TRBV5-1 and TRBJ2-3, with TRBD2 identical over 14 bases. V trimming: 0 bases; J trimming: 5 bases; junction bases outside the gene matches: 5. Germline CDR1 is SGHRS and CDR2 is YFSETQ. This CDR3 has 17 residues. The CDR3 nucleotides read TGCGCCAGCAGCTTGGAGGGACTAGCGGGAGTTGAAGATACGCAGTATTTT. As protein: CASSLEGLAGVEDTQYF.

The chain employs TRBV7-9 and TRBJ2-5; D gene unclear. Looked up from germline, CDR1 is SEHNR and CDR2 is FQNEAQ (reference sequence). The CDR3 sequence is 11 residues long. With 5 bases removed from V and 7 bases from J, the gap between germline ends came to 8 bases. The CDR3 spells CASSDRATQYF. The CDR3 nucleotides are TGTGCCAGCAGCGACCGGGCGACCCAGTACTTC.

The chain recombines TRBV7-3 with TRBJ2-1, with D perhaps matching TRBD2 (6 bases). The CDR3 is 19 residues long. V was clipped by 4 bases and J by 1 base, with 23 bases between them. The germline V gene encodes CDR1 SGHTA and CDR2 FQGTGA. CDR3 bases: TGTGCCAGCAGCTCCACTAGCTTTTTCGACGTTCGTTCCTACAATGAGCAGTTCTTC. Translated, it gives CASSSTSFFDVRSYNEQFF. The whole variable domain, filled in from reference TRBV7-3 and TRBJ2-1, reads GAGVSQTPSNKVTEKGKYVELRCDPISGHTALYWYRQSLGQGPEFLIYFQGTGAADDSGLPNDRFFAVRPEGSVSTLKIQRTERGDSAVYLCASSSTSFFDVRSYNEQFFGPGTRLTVL.

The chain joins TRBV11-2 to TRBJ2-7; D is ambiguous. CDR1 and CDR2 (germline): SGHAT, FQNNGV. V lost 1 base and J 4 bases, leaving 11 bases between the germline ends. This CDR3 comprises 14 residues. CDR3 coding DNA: TGTGCCAGCAGCTTAGCGGCCAGTGGTTACGAGCAGTACTTC. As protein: CASSLAASGYEQYF.